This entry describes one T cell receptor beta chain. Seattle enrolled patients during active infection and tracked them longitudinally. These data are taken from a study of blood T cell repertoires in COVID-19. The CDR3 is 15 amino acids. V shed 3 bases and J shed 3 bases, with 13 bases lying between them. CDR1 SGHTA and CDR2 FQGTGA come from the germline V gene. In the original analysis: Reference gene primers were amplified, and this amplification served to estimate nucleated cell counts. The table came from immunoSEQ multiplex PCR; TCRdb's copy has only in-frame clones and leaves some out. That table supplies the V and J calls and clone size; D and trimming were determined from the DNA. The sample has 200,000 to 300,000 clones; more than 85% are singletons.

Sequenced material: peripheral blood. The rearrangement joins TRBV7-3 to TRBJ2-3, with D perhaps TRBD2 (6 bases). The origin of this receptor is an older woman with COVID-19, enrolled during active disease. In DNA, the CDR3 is TGTGCCAGCAGCTTTGGTCAGGGAGGTACAGATACGCAGTATTTT. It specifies CASSFGQGGTDTQYF.